The rows below give T cell receptor beta chains drawn from one sample of a study of blood T cell repertoires in COVID-19. Sequenced by immunoSEQ multiplex PCR; TCRdb stores in-frame clones only, minus some. Of approximately 250,000 clones listed, roughly nine tenths are singletons. Sequenced material: peripheral blood. Receptor source: a man aged 40-50 years with active or convalescent COVID-19. Both conserved end residues are part of each CDR3. Fields, in order: V gene, clone size, D gene, J gene, CDR3 protein, CDR3 DNA. The D gene is left open where the match is weak. Rows may omit the clone size; those that give it use once, few, many or a size class.

v_gene: TRBV19
abundance: NA
d_gene: TRBD1
j_gene: TRBJ1-4
CDR3aa: CASSIPRHRGANEKLFF
CDR3nt: TGTGCCAGTAGTATCCCCCGCCACAGGGGAGCTAATGAAAAACTGTTTTTT

v_gene: TRBV9
abundance: once
d_gene: TRBD2
j_gene: TRBJ2-1
CDR3aa: CASSSGSYNEQFF
CDR3nt: TGTGCCAGCAGTAGCGGGAGCTACAATGAGCAGTTCTTC

v_gene: TRBV13
abundance: NA
d_gene: NA
j_gene: TRBJ1-2
CDR3aa: CASSPTEHNYGYTF
CDR3nt: TGTGCCAGCAGCCCAACAGAGCACAACTATGGCTACACCTTC

v_gene: TRBV5-6
abundance: NA
d_gene: NA
j_gene: TRBJ2-4
CDR3aa: CASSSTENIQYF
CDR3nt: TGTGCCAGCAGCTCCACAGAAAACATTCAGTACTTC

v_gene: TRBV11-2
abundance: NA
d_gene: TRBD2
j_gene: TRBJ2-2
CDR3aa: CASSLEAGAPGELFF
CDR3nt: TGTGCCAGCAGCTTAGAGGCGGGAGCCCCCGGGGAGCTGTTTTTT

v_gene: TRBV3-1/TRBV3-2
abundance: NA
d_gene: NA
j_gene: TRBJ2-7
CDR3aa: CASSQDRSHEQYF
CDR3nt: TGTGCCAGCAGCCAAGATCGAAGCCACGAGCAGTACTTC

v_gene: TRBV6-2/TRBV6-3
abundance: NA
d_gene: TRBD1
j_gene: TRBJ2-7
CDR3aa: CASSSPRDSSYEQYF
CDR3nt: TGTGCCAGCAGTTCACCTCGGGACAGCTCCTACGAGCAGTACTTC

v_gene: TRBV5-1
abundance: NA
d_gene: NA
j_gene: TRBJ1-5
CDR3aa: CASSPGTYSNQPQHF
CDR3nt: TGCGCCAGCAGCCCAGGGACTTATAGCAATCAGCCCCAGCATTTT

v_gene: TRBV30
abundance: NA
d_gene: NA
j_gene: TRBJ1-5
CDR3aa: CAWSVQSNQPQHF
CDR3nt: TGTGCCTGGAGCGTACAGAGCAATCAGCCCCAGCATTTT

v_gene: TRBV12-3/TRBV12-4
abundance: NA
d_gene: NA
j_gene: TRBJ1-1
CDR3aa: CASSFGGGSEAFF
CDR3nt: TGTGCCAGCAGTTTTGGGGGGGGATCTGAAGCTTTCTTT

v_gene: TRBV5-6
abundance: NA
d_gene: NA
j_gene: TRBJ2-2
CDR3aa: CASSRGDRFTGELFF
CDR3nt: TGTGCCAGCAGCAGGGGGGACAGATTCACCGGGGAGCTGTTTTTT

v_gene: TRBV7-9
abundance: NA
d_gene: TRBD1
j_gene: TRBJ1-2
CDR3aa: CASSFLGQGHYGYTF
CDR3nt: TGTGCCAGCAGCTTTTTGGGACAGGGACACTATGGCTACACCTTC

v_gene: TRBV6-2/TRBV6-3
abundance: NA
d_gene: NA
j_gene: TRBJ2-7
CDR3aa: CASSYLRGQGEQYF
CDR3nt: TGTGCCAGCAGTTACCTGCGGGGCCAAGGGGAGCAGTACTTC

v_gene: TRBV6-5
abundance: NA
d_gene: TRBD1
j_gene: TRBJ2-2
CDR3aa: CASSYRDSTGELFF
CDR3nt: TGTGCCAGCAGTTACCGGGACAGCACCGGGGAGCTGTTTTTT

v_gene: TRBV6-5
abundance: NA
d_gene: NA
j_gene: TRBJ1-4
CDR3aa: CASSYHRADGYEKLFF
CDR3nt: TGTGCCAGCAGTTACCACAGGGCGGACGGATATGAAAAACTGTTTTTT

v_gene: TRBV7-3
abundance: NA
d_gene: TRBD2
j_gene: TRBJ2-1
CDR3aa: CASSLAGLDNEQFF
CDR3nt: TGTGCCAGCAGCTTAGCGGGACTAGACAATGAGCAGTTCTTC

v_gene: TRBV11-2
abundance: NA
d_gene: TRBD1
j_gene: TRBJ2-7
CDR3aa: CASTGTASSYEQYF
CDR3nt: TGTGCCAGCACTGGGACAGCTAGCTCCTACGAGCAGTACTTC

v_gene: TRBV7-6
abundance: NA
d_gene: TRBD2
j_gene: TRBJ2-7
CDR3aa: CASSRLAGKEQYF
CDR3nt: TGTGCCAGCAGCAGGTTAGCGGGGAAAGAGCAGTACTTC

v_gene: TRBV19
abundance: NA
d_gene: TRBD1
j_gene: TRBJ1-5
CDR3aa: CASSSTGGEGPQHF
CDR3nt: TGTGCCAGTAGTAGCACAGGGGGCGAGGGGCCCCAGCATTTT

v_gene: TRBV5-1
abundance: once
d_gene: NA
j_gene: TRBJ1-3
CDR3aa: CASSSARGSGNTIYF
CDR3nt: TGCGCCAGCAGCTCGGCAAGGGGATCTGGAAACACCATATATTTT

v_gene: TRBV3-1/TRBV3-2
abundance: NA
d_gene: TRBD2
j_gene: TRBJ2-3
CDR3aa: CASSQDPTAGGTDTQYF
CDR3nt: TGTGCCAGCAGCCAAGACCCGACTGCGGGAGGCACAGATACGCAGTATTTT

v_gene: TRBV5-1
abundance: NA
d_gene: NA
j_gene: TRBJ1-6
CDR3aa: CASSPIQGMASPLHF
CDR3nt: TGCGCCAGCAGCCCGATACAGGGTATGGCTTCACCCCTCCACTTT

v_gene: TRBV28
abundance: NA
d_gene: TRBD1
j_gene: TRBJ1-5
CDR3aa: CASRPGQGWSNQPQHF
CDR3nt: TGTGCCAGCAGACCAGGACAGGGATGGAGCAATCAGCCCCAGCATTTT

v_gene: TRBV12-3/TRBV12-4
abundance: NA
d_gene: TRBD1
j_gene: TRBJ1-1
CDR3aa: CASSLDLQGEAFF
CDR3nt: TGTGCCAGCAGTTTGGACCTACAGGGGGAAGCTTTCTTT

v_gene: TRBV12-5
abundance: medium-sized
d_gene: TRBD1
j_gene: TRBJ1-1
CDR3aa: CASGLGQGTEAFF
CDR3nt: TGTGCTAGTGGTTTGGGACAGGGTACTGAAGCTTTCTTT

v_gene: TRBV6-5
abundance: NA
d_gene: TRBD1
j_gene: TRBJ1-1
CDR3aa: CASTTGSRTEAFF
CDR3nt: TGTGCCAGCACGACAGGGTCTCGCACTGAAGCTTTCTTT

v_gene: TRBV29-1
abundance: few
d_gene: NA
j_gene: TRBJ1-1
CDR3aa: CSVQRGTEAFF
CDR3nt: TGCAGCGTCCAAAGGGGCACTGAAGCTTTCTTT

v_gene: TRBV18
abundance: NA
d_gene: TRBD1
j_gene: TRBJ2-7
CDR3aa: CASSRDRAYEQYF
CDR3nt: TGTGCCAGCTCAAGGGACAGAGCCTACGAGCAGTACTTC

v_gene: TRBV28
abundance: NA
d_gene: NA
j_gene: TRBJ1-6
CDR3aa: CASSSQEGGVMVSPLHF
CDR3nt: TGTGCCAGCAGTTCTCAGGAGGGGGGGGTTATGGTTTCACCCCTCCACTTT

v_gene: TRBV5-1
abundance: NA
d_gene: NA
j_gene: TRBJ2-3
CDR3aa: CASSLQDTQYF
CDR3nt: TGCGCCAGCAGCTTGCAAGATACGCAGTATTTT

v_gene: TRBV24-1
abundance: few
d_gene: TRBD1
j_gene: TRBJ2-7
CDR3aa: CATSDGQGMRYEQYF
CDR3nt: TGTGCCACCAGTGACGGACAGGGGATGCGGTACGAGCAGTACTTC

v_gene: TRBV6-5
abundance: few
d_gene: TRBD1
j_gene: TRBJ1-4
CDR3aa: CASSSDRDEKLFF
CDR3nt: TGTGCCAGCAGCTCAGACAGGGATGAAAAACTGTTTTTT

v_gene: TRBV5-1
abundance: NA
d_gene: TRBD1
j_gene: TRBJ1-1
CDR3aa: CASSPNTGTGTAFF
CDR3nt: TGCGCCAGCAGCCCAAATACCGGGACAGGGACCGCTTTCTTT

v_gene: TRBV7-9
abundance: NA
d_gene: NA
j_gene: TRBJ2-5
CDR3aa: CASSLPPSHGQSQETQYF
CDR3nt: TGTGCCAGCAGCTTACCTCCTAGCCATGGACAGTCTCAAGAGACCCAGTACTTC

v_gene: TRBV5-1
abundance: NA
d_gene: NA
j_gene: TRBJ1-4
CDR3aa: CASSSGRGNEKLFF
CDR3nt: TGCGCCAGCAGCTCGGGACGGGGGAATGAAAAACTGTTTTTT

v_gene: TRBV27
abundance: NA
d_gene: TRBD1
j_gene: TRBJ1-5
CDR3aa: CASSLGAGGQPQHF
CDR3nt: TGTGCCAGCAGTTTAGGGGCAGGGGGCCAGCCCCAGCATTTT

v_gene: TRBV5-1
abundance: NA
d_gene: TRBD1
j_gene: TRBJ2-2
CDR3aa: CASSLADRVTGELFF
CDR3nt: TGCGCCAGCAGCTTGGCGGACAGGGTCACCGGGGAGCTGTTTTTT

v_gene: TRBV5-1
abundance: NA
d_gene: NA
j_gene: TRBJ1-5
CDR3aa: CASSYRGGQPQHF
CDR3nt: TGCGCCAGCAGTTATCGAGGCGGGCAGCCCCAGCATTTT

v_gene: TRBV6-5
abundance: NA
d_gene: NA
j_gene: TRBJ1-2
CDR3aa: CASSIGTLPGYTF
CDR3nt: TGTGCCAGCAGTATCGGGACTCTTCCCGGCTACACCTTC

v_gene: TRBV5-5
abundance: NA
d_gene: TRBD2
j_gene: TRBJ2-3
CDR3aa: CASSLSLGGSGDTDTQYF
CDR3nt: TGTGCCAGCAGCTTGTCCCTAGGCGGTAGCGGGGACACAGATACGCAGTATTTT

v_gene: TRBV6-5
abundance: NA
d_gene: TRBD1
j_gene: TRBJ2-7
CDR3aa: CASRRDRGLNYEQYF
CDR3nt: TGTGCCAGCAGACGGGACAGGGGGCTGAACTACGAGCAGTACTTC

v_gene: TRBV5-6
abundance: NA
d_gene: NA
j_gene: TRBJ2-5
CDR3aa: CASSLGTGQETQYF
CDR3nt: TGTGCCAGCAGCCTCGGGACTGGCCAAGAGACCCAGTACTTC

v_gene: TRBV5-4
abundance: NA
d_gene: TRBD2
j_gene: TRBJ2-1
CDR3aa: CASSPFQGLAQYNEQFF
CDR3nt: TGTGCCAGCAGCCCCTTCCAGGGACTAGCGCAATACAATGAGCAGTTCTTC

v_gene: TRBV2
abundance: many
d_gene: NA
j_gene: TRBJ2-3
CDR3aa: CASIGGSLLLPTNTDTQYF
CDR3nt: TGTGCCAGCATCGGAGGCAGTCTTCTTCTACCAACCAACACAGATACGCAGTATTTT

v_gene: TRBV28
abundance: NA
d_gene: NA
j_gene: TRBJ1-5
CDR3aa: CASSSGGGPDQPQHF
CDR3nt: TGTGCCAGCAGTTCGGGGGGGGGACCGGATCAGCCCCAGCATTTT

v_gene: TRBV5-1
abundance: NA
d_gene: TRBD1
j_gene: TRBJ2-5
CDR3aa: CASSFGTEVETQYF
CDR3nt: TGCGCCAGCAGCTTCGGGACAGAGGTCGAGACCCAGTACTTC

v_gene: TRBV14
abundance: NA
d_gene: NA
j_gene: TRBJ1-1
CDR3aa: CASSLGDTEAFF
CDR3nt: TGTGCCAGCAGCCTAGGGGATACTGAAGCTTTCTTT

v_gene: TRBV5-5
abundance: NA
d_gene: NA
j_gene: TRBJ2-1
CDR3aa: CASSLNGGYNEQFF
CDR3nt: TGTGCCAGCAGCTTGAACGGCGGGTACAATGAGCAGTTCTTC

v_gene: TRBV18
abundance: NA
d_gene: TRBD1
j_gene: TRBJ2-7
CDR3aa: CASSPRDRISYEQYF
CDR3nt: TGTGCCAGCTCACCACGGGACAGGATCTCCTACGAGCAGTACTTC

v_gene: TRBV6-6
abundance: NA
d_gene: NA
j_gene: TRBJ2-2
CDR3aa: CASSYGAGSTGELFF
CDR3nt: TGTGCCAGCAGTTACGGGGCGGGGAGCACCGGGGAGCTGTTTTTT

v_gene: TRBV6-5
abundance: NA
d_gene: NA
j_gene: TRBJ2-3
CDR3aa: CASRNNLLSDTQYF
CDR3nt: TGTGCCAGCAGAAATAACCTACTATCAGATACGCAGTATTTT

v_gene: TRBV6-1
abundance: NA
d_gene: NA
j_gene: TRBJ2-5
CDR3aa: CASSEVSGTQYF
CDR3nt: TGTGCCAGCAGTGAGGTGTCAGGGACCCAGTACTTC

v_gene: TRBV7-3
abundance: NA
d_gene: TRBD2
j_gene: TRBJ2-1
CDR3aa: CASSLLAGGPNEQFF
CDR3nt: TGTGCCAGCAGCTTGCTAGCGGGGGGTCCCAATGAGCAGTTCTTC

v_gene: TRBV7-6
abundance: NA
d_gene: TRBD2
j_gene: TRBJ2-3
CDR3aa: CASSLAGLAGVPDTQYF
CDR3nt: TGTGCCAGCAGCTTAGCCGGACTAGCGGGAGTCCCAGATACGCAGTATTTT

v_gene: TRBV11-3
abundance: NA
d_gene: NA
j_gene: TRBJ1-1
CDR3aa: CASSLETGSTEAFF
CDR3nt: TGTGCCAGCAGCTTAGAAACAGGGTCCACTGAAGCTTTCTTT

v_gene: TRBV9
abundance: few
d_gene: NA
j_gene: TRBJ1-2
CDR3aa: CASHRADYGYTF
CDR3nt: TGTGCCAGCCACAGGGCGGACTATGGCTACACCTTC

v_gene: TRBV6-1
abundance: NA
d_gene: NA
j_gene: TRBJ2-2
CDR3aa: CASSELRSTGELFF
CDR3nt: TGTGCCAGCAGTGAACTCCGCAGCACCGGGGAGCTGTTTTTT

v_gene: TRBV4-1
abundance: NA
d_gene: NA
j_gene: TRBJ1-2
CDR3aa: CASSQGGLGGGGYTF
CDR3nt: TGCGCCAGCAGCCAAGGCGGACTGGGTGGTGGGGGCTACACCTTC

v_gene: TRBV6-1
abundance: NA
d_gene: TRBD1
j_gene: TRBJ1-2
CDR3aa: CASSEQGETNYGYTF
CDR3nt: TGTGCCAGCAGTGAACAGGGGGAGACCAACTATGGCTACACCTTC

v_gene: TRBV10-3
abundance: NA
d_gene: NA
j_gene: TRBJ2-1
CDR3aa: CAISEERQGGNEQFF
CDR3nt: TGTGCCATCAGTGAGGAGCGTCAGGGCGGCAATGAGCAGTTCTTC